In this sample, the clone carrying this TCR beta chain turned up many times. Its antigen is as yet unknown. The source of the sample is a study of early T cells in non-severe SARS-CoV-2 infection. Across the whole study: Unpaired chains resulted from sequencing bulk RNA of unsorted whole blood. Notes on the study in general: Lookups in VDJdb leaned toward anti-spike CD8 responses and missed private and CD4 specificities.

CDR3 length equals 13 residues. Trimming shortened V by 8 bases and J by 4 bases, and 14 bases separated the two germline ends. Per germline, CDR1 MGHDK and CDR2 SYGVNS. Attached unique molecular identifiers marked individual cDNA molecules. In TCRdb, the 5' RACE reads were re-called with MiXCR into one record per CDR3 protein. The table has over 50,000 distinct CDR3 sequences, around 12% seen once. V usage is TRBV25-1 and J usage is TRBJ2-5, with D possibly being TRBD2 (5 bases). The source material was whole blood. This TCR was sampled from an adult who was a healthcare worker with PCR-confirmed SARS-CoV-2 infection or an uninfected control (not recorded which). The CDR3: CASVLAGTETQYF. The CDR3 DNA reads TGTGCCAGCGTACTCGCGGGTACAGAGACCCAGTACTTC.